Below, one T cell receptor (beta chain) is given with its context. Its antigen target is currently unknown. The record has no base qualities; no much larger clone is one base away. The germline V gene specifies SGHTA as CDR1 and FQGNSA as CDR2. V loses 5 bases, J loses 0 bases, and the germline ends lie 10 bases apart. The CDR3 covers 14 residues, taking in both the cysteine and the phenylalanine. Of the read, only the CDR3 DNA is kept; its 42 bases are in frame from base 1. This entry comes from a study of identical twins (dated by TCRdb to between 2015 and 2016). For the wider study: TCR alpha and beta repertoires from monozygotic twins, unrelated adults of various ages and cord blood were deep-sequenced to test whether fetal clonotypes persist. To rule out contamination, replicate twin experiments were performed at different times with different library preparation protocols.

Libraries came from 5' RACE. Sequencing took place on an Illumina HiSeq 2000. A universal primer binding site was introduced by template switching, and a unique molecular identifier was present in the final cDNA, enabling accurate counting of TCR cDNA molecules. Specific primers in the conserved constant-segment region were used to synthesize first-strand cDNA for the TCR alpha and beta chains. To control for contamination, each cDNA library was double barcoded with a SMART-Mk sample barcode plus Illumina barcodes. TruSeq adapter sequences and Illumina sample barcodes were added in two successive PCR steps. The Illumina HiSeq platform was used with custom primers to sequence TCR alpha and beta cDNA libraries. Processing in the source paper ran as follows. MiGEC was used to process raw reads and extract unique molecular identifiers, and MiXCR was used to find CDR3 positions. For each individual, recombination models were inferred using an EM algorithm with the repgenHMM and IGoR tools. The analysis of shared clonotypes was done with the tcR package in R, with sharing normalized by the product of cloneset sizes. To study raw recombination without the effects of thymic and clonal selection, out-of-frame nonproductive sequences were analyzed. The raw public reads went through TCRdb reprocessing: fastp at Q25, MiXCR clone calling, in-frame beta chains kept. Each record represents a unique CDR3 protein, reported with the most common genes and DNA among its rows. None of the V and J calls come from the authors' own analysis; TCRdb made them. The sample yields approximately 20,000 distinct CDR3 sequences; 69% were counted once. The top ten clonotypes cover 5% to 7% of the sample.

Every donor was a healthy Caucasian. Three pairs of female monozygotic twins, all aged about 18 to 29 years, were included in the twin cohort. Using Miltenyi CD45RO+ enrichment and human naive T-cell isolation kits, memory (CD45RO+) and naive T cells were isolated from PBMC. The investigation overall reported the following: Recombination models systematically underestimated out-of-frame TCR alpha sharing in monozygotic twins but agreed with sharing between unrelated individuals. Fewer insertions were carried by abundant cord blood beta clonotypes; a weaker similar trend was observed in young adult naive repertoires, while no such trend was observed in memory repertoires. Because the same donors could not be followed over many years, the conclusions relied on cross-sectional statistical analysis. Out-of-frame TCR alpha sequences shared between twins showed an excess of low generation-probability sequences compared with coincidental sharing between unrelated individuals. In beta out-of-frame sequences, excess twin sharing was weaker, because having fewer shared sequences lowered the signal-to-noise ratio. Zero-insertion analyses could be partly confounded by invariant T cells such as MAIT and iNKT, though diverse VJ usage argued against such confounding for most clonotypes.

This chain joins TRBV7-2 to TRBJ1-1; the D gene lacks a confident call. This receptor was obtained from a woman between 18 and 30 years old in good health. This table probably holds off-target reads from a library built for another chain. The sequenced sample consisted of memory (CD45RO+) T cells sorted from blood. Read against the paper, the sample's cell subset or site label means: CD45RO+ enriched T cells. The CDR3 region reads CASSGRALNTEAFF. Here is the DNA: TGTGCCAGCAGCGGCAGAGCCTTGAACACTGAAGCTTTCTTT.